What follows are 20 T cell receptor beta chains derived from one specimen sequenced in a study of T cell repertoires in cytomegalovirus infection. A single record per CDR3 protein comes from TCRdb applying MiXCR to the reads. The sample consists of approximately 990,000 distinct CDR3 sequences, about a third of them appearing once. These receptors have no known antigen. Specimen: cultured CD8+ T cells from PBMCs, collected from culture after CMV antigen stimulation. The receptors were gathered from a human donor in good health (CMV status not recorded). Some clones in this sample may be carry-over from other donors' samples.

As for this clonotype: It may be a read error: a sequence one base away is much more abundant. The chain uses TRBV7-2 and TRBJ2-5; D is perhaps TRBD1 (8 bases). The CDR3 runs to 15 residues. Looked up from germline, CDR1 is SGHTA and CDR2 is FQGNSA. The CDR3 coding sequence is TGTGCCAGCAGCCGAAACAGGGGGGGACAAGAGATCCAGTACTTC. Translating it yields CASSRNRGGQEIQYF.

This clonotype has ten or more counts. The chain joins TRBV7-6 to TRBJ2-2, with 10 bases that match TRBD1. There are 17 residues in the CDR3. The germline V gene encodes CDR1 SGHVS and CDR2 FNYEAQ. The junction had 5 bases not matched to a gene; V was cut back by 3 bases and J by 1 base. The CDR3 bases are TGTGCCAGCAGCTTGTCCCGGGACAGGGGGAACACCGGGGAGCTGTTTTTT. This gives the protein CASSLSRDRGNTGELFF.

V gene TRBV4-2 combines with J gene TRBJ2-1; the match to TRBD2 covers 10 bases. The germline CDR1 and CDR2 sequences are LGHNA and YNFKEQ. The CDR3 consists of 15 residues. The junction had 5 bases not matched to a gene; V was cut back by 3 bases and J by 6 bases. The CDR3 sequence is CASSQRAGGSNEQFF. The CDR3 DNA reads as TGTGCCAGCAGCCAGAGAGCGGGGGGGTCCAATGAGCAGTTCTTC.

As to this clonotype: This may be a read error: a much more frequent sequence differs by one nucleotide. The CDR3 sequence: CANSPREATEAFF. The DNA of the CDR3 is TGTGCCAACAGTCCCAGGGAGGCCACTGAAGCTTTCTTT. This sequence joins TRBV12-3 or TRBV12-4 and TRBJ1-1, with D maybe TRBD1 (5 bases). The CDR3 is 13 amino acids.

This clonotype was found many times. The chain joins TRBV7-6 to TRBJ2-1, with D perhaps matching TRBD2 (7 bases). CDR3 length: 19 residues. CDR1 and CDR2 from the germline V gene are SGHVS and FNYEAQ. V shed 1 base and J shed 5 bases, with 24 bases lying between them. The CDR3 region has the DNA TGTGCCAGCAGCTTAGGTGGTCGAACGGGGGGCCAGAGGAACAATGAGCAGTTCTTC. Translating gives CASSLGGRTGGQRNNEQFF.

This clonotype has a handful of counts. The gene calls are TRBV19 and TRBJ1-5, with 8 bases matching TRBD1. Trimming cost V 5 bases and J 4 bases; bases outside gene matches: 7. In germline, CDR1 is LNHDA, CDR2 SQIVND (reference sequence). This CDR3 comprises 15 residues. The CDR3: CASSFRDRWNQPQHF. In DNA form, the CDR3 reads TGTGCCAGTAGTTTCCGGGACAGGTGGAATCAGCCCCAGCATTTT.

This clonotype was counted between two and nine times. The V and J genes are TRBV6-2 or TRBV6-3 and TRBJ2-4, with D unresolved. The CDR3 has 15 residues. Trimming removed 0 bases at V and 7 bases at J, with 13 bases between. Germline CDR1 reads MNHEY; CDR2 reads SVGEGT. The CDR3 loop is CASSYSSRVDNIQYF. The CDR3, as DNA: TGTGCCAGCAGTTACTCAAGCAGAGTAGATAACATTCAGTACTTC.

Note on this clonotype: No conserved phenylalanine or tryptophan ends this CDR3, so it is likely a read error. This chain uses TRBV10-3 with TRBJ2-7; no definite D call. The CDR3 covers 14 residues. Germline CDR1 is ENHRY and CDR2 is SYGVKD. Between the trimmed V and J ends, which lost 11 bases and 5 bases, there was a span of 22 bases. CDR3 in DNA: TGTGCCTCGTGGGGAACGAACCCCGCTGACGAGCAGTACATC. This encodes CASWGTNPADEQYI.

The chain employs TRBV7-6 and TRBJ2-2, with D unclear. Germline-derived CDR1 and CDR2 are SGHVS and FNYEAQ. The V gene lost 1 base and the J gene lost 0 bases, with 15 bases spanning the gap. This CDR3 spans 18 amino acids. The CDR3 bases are TGTGCCAGCAGCTTAGAACGCGACATGGGAACGAACACCGGGGAGCTGTTTTTT. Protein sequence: CASSLERDMGTNTGELFF.

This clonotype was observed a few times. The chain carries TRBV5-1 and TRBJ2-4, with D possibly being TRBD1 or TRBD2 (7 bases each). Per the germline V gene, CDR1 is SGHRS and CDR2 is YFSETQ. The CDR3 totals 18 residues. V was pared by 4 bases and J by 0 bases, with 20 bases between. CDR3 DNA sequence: TGCGCCAGCAGCCCGACAGGGACTATGGTAGGAGCCAAAAACATTCAGTACTTC. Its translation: CASSPTGTMVGAKNIQYF. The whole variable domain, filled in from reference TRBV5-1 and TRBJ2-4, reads KAGVTQTPRYLIKTRGQQVTLSCSPISGHRSVSWYQQTPGQGLQFLFEYFSETQRNKGNFPGRFSGRQFSNSRSEMNVSTLELGDSALYLCASSPTGTMVGAKNIQYFGAGTRLSVL.

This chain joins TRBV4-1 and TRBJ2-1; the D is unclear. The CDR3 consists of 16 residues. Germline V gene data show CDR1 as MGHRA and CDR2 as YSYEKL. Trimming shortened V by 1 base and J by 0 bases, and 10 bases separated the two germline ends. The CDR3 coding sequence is TGCGCCAGCAGCCAAGTAAGCCAAAACTCCTACAATGAGCAGTTCTTC. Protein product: CASSQVSQNSYNEQFF.

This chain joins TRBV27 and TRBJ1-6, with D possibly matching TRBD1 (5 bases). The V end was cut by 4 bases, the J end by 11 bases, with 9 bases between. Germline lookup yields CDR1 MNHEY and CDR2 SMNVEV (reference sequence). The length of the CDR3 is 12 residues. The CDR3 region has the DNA TGTGCCAGCAGTTCCGAGGGGACACCCCTCCACTTT. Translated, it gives CASSSEGTPLHF.

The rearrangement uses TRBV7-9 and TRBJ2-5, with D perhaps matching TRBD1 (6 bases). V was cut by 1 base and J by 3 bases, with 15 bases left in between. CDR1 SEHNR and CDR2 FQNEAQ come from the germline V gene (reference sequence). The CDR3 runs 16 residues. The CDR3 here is CASSLDPRGAEETQYF. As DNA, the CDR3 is TGTGCCAGCAGCTTAGACCCCAGGGGAGCAGAAGAGACCCAGTACTTC. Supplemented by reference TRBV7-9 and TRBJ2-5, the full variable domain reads DTGVSQNPRHKITKRGQNVTFRCDPISEHNRLYWYRQTLGQGPEFLTYFQNEAQLEKSRLLSDRFSAERPKGSFSTLEIQRTEQGDSAMYLCASSLDPRGAEETQYFGPGTRLLVL.

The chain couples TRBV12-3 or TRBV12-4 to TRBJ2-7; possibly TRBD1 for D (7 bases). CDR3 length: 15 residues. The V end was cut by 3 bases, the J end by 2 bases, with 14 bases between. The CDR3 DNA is TGTGCCAGCAGTTTTATCGCGGGACAGCCCTACGAGCAGTACTTC. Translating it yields CASSFIAGQPYEQYF.

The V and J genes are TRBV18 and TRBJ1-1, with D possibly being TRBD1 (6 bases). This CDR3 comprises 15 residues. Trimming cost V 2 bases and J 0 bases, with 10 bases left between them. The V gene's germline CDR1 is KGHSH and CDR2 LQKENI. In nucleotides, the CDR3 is TGTGCCAGCTCACCATACGGACAGCTGAACACTGAAGCTTTCTTT. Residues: CASSPYGQLNTEAFF. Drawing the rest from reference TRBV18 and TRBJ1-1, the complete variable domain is NAGVMQNPRHLVRRRGQEARLRCSPMKGHSHVYWYRQLPEEGLKFMVYLQKENIIDESGMPKERFSAEFPKEGPSILRIQQVVRGDSAAYFCASSPYGQLNTEAFFGQGTRLTVV.

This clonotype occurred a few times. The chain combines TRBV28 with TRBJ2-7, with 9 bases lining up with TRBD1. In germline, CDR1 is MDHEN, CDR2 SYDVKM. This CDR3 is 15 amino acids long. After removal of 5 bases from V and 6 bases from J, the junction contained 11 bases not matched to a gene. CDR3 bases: TGTGCCAGCAGTGTCGGACAGGGGTTGCGCGGCGAGCAGTACGTC. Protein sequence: CASSVGQGLRGEQYV.

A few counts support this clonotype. CDR3 nucleotide sequence: TGTGCCACCGCGGGCTACTCTAGCGGGGGGGTTTACGAGCAGTACGTC. Protein sequence: CATAGYSSGGVYEQYV. The V and J genes are TRBV15 and TRBJ2-7; 12 bases agree with TRBD2. Germline CDR1 LNHNV, CDR2 YYDKDF (reference sequence). After removal of 8 bases from V and 4 bases from J, the junction contained 12 bases not matched to a gene. CDR3 length: 16 amino acids.

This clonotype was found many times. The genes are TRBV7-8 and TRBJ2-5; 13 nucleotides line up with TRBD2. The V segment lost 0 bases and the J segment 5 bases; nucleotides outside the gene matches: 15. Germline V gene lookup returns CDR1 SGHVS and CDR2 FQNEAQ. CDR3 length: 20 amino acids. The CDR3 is CASSLAPGLAGVWGSETQYF. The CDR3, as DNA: TGTGCCAGCAGCTTAGCGCCCGGACTAGCGGGGGTTTGGGGTTCGGAGACCCAGTACTTC. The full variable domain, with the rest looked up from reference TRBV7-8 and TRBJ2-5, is GAGVSQSPRYKVAKRGQDVALRCDPISGHVSLFWYQQALGQGPEFLTYFQNEAQLDKSGLPSDRFFAERPEGSVSTLKIQRTQQEDSAVYLCASSLAPGLAGVWGSETQYFGPGTRLLVL.

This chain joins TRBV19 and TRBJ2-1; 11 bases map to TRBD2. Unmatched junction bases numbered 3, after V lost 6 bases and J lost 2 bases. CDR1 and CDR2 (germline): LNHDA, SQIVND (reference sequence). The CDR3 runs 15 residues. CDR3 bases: TGTGCCAGTAGGCCGGGACTAGCGGCCTACAATGAGCAGTTCTTC. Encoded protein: CASRPGLAAYNEQFF.

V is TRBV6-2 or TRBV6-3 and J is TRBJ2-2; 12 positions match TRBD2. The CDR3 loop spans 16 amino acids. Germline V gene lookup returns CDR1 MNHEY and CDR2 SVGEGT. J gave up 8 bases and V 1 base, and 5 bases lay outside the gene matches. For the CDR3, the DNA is TGTGCCAGCAGTTACTATGGACTAGCGGGGACTGGGGAGCTGTTTTTT. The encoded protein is CASSYYGLAGTGELFF.